This TCR beta chain originates from a study of OX40 agonist ivuxolimab in advanced cancers. As for the study in general: Prior anti-PD-1, anti-PD-L1 or anti-CTLA-4 therapy did not bar entry, and 30% to 40% had some.

No patient had autoimmune disease or received systemic immunosuppression. This table comes from immunoSEQ multiplex PCR, and its TCRdb copy is limited to in-frame clones, with some not included. The table records tens of thousands of clones, under 90% of them present only once. J gave up 4 bases and V 0 bases, and 5 bases lay outside the gene matches. The CDR3 has 15 residues. Germline CDR1 reads SGDLS; CDR2 reads YYNGEE. The origin of this receptor is an adult with an advanced solid tumor such as melanoma, head and neck, liver or kidney cancer. The sample consisted of CD4+ or CD8+ T cells sorted from blood, taken in a trial of the OX40 agonist ivuxolimab. The chain joins TRBV9 to TRBJ2-3; the match to TRBD1 covers 7 bases. CDR3 amino acids: CASSVGHRGADTQYF. DNA of the CDR3: TGTGCCAGCAGCGTAGGACACAGGGGAGCAGATACGCAGTATTTT.